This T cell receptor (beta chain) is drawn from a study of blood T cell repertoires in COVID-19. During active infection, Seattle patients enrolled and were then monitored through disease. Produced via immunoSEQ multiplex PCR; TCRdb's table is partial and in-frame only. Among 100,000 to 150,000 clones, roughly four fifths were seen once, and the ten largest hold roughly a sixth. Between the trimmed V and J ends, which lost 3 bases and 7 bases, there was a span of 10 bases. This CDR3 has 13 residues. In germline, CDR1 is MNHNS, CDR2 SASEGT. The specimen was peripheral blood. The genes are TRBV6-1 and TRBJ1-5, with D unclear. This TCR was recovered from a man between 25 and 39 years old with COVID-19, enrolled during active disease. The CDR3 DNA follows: TGTGCCAGCAGTGATAACGGGGAGCAGCCCCAGCATTTT. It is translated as CASSDNGEQPQHF.